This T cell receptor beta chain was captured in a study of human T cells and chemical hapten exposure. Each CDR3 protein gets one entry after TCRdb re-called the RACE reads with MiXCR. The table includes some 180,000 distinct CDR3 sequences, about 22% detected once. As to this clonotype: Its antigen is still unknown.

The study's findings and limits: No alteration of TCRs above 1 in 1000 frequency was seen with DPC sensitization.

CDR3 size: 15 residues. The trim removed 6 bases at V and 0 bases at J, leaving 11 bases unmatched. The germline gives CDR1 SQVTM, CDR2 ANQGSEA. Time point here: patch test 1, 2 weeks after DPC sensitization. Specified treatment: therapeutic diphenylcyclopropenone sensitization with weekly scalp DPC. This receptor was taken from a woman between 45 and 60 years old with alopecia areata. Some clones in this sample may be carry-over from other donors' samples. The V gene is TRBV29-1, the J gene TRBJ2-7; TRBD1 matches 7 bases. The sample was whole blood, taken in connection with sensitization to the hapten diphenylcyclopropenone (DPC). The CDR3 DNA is TGCAGCGTCGACATCTTCAGGGGGTCCTCCTACGAGCAGTACTTC. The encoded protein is CSVDIFRGSSYEQYF.